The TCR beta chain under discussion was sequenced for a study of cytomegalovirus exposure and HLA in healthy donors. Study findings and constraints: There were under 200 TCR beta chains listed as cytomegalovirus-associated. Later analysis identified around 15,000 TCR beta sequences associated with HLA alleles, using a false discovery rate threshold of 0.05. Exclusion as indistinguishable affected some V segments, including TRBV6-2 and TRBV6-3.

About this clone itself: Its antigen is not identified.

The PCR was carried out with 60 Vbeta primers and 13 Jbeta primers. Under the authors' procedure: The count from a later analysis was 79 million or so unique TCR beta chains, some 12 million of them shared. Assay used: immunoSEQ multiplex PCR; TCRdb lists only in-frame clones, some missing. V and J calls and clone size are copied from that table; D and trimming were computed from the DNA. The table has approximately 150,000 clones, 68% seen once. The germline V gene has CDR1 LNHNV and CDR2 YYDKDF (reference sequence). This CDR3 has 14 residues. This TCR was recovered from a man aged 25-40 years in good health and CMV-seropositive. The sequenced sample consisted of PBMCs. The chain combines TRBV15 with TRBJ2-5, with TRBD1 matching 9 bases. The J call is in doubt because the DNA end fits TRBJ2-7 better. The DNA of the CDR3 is TGTGCCACCAGTCTTGGACAGGGGTGGAACGAGCAGTACTTC. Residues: CATSLGQGWNEQYF.